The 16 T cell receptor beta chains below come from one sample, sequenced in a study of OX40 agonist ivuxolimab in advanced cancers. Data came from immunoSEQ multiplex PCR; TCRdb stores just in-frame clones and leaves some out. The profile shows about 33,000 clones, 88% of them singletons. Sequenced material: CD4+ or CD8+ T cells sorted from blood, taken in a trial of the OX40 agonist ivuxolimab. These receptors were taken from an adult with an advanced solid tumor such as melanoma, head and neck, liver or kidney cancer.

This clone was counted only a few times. The CDR3 here is CASSGQNEKLFF. In nucleotides, the CDR3 is TGCGCCAGCAGTGGACAGAACGAAAAACTGTTTTTT. V and J are TRBV5-1 and TRBJ1-4; D perhaps matches TRBD1 (6 bases). Trimming removed 5 bases at V and 8 bases at J, with 10 bases between. The CDR3 is made up of 12 amino acids. Germline CDR1 and CDR2: SGHRS and YFSETQ.

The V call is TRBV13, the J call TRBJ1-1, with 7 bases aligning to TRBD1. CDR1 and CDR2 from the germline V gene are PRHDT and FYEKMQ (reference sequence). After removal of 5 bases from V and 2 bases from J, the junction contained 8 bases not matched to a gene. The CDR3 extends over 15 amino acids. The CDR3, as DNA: TGTGCCAGCAGCCCAACACAGGGGATCAACACTGAAGCTTTCTTT. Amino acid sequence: CASSPTQGINTEAFF.

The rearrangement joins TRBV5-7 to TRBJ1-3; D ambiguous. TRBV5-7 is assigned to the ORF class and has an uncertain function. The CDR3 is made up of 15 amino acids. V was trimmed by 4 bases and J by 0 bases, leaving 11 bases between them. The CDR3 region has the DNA TGTGCCAGCAGCGTCTCCAGCCTCTCTGGAAACACCATATATTTT. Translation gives CASSVSSLSGNTIYF.

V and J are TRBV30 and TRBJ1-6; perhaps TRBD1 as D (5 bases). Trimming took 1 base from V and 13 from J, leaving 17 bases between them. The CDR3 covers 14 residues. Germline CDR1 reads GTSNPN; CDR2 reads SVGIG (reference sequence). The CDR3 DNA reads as TGTGCCTGGAGTGAAGGGGAGTGGGTTCGTCCCCTCCACTTT. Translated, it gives CAWSEGEWVRPLHF. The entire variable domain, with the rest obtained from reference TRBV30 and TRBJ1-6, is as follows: SQTIHQWPATLVQPVGSPLSLECTVEGTSNPNLYWYRQAAGRGLQLLFYSVGIGQISSEVPQNLSASRPQDRQFILSSKKLLLSDSGFYLCAWSEGEWVRPLHFGNGTRLTVT.

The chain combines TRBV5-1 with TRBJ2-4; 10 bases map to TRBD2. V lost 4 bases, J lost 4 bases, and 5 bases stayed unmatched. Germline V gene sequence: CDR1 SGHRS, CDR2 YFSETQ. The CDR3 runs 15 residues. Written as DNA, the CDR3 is TGCGCCAGCAGCGCGCCGGGACTAGCGAAAAACATTCAGTACTTC. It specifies CASSAPGLAKNIQYF.

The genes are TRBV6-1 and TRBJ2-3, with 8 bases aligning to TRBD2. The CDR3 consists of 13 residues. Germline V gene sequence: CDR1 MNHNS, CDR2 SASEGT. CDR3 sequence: CEVRVAGTDTQYF. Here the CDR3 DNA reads TGTGAGGTGCGGGTAGCGGGGACAGATACGCAGTATTTT.

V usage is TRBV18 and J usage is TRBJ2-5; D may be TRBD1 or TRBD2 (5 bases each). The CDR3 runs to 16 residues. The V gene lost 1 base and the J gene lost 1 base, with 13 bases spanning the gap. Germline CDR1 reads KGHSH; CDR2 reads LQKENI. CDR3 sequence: CASSPRWDPTQETQYF. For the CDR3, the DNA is TGTGCCAGCTCACCACGTTGGGACCCCACCCAAGAGACCCAGTACTTC.

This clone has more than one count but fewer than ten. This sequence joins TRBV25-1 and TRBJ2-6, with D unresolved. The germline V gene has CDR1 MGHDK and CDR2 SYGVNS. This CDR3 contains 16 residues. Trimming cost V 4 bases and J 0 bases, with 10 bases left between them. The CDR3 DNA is TGTGCCAGCAGTGTGGACGGACCCTCTGGGGCCAACGTCCTGACTTTC. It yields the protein CASSVDGPSGANVLTF.

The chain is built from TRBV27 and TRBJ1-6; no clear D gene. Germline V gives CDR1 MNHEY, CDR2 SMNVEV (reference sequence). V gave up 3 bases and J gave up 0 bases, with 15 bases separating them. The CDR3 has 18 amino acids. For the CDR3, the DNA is TGTGCCAGCAGTTTGTTTGTGGGTGGGTCCTCCTATAATTCACCCCTCCACTTT. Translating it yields CASSLFVGGSSYNSPLHF.

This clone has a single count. CDR3 amino acids: CATSLRTGRDEQYF. Here the CDR3 DNA reads TGTGCCACCAGCTTACGGACAGGTCGGGACGAGCAGTACTTC. The V gene is TRBV15, the J gene TRBJ2-7; TRBD1 agrees at 7 bases. Germline values: CDR1 LNHNV, CDR2 YYDKDF (reference sequence). The CDR3 contains 14 residues. Trimming at V came to 5 bases and at J to 5 bases, leaving 9 bases not matched to a gene.

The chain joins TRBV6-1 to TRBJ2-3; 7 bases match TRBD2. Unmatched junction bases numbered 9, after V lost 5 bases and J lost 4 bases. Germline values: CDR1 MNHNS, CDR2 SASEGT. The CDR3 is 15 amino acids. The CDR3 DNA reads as TGTGCCAGCAGTTTAACGGGAGGTTATGCAGATACGCAGTATTTT. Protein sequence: CASSLTGGYADTQYF.

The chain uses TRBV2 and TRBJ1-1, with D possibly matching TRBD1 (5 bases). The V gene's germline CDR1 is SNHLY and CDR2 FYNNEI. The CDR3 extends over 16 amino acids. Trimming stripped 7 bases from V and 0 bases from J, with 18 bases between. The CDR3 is CASTPGSRAMNTEAFF. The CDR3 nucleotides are TGTGCCAGCACCCCAGGGTCTAGGGCGATGAACACTGAAGCTTTCTTT.

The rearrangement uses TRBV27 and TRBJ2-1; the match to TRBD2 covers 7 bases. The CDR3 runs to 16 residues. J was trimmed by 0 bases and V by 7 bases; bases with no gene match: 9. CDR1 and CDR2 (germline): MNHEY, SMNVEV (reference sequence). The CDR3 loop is CASNPAGASSYNEQFF. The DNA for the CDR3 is TGTGCCAGCAACCCCGCGGGAGCGAGCTCCTACAATGAGCAGTTCTTC.

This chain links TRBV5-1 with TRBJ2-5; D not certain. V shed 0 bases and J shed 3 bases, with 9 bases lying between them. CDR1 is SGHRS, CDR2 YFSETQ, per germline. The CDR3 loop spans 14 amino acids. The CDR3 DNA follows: TGCGCCAGCAGCTTGGCTGGCAGTAAAGAGACCCAGTACTTC. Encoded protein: CASSLAGSKETQYF.

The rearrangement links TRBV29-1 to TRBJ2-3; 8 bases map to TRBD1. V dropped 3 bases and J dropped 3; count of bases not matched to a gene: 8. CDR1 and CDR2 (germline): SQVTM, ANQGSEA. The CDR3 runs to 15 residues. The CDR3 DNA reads TGCAGCGTTGAGACTAACAGGGGGAGGACAGATACGCAGTATTTT. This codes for CSVETNRGRTDTQYF.

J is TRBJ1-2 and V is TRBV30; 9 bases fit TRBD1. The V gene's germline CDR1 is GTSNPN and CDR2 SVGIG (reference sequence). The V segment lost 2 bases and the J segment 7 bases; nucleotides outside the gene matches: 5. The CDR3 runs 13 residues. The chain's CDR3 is CAWSLQGAGGYTF. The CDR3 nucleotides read TGTGCCTGGAGTTTACAGGGGGCCGGTGGCTACACCTTC.